The rows below give T cell receptor beta chains drawn from one sample of a study. TCRdb itself ran the RT-PCR reads through MiXCR, one entry per CDR3 protein. Among around 700,000 distinct CDR3 sequences listed, approximately 15% were seen once. Sequenced sample: memory CD4+ T cells from blood. The receptors stem from a female donor in good health, serving as a healthy control. CDR3s include the opening cysteine and the closing phenylalanine or tryptophan. The D gene is left open where the match is weak. Some rows mark clone size as missing; the rest say once, few, many or name a class of expanded clone.

D	J	length	V	size	DNA	CDR3
-	TRBJ1-1	14	TRBV20-1	-	TGCAGTGCTAGACAGGTTGCAGGGGAAACTGAAGCTTTCTTT	CSARQVAGETEAFF
-	TRBJ2-1	14	TRBV7-9	few	TGTGCCAGCAGCCACACCCAGAGTAACAATGAGCAGTTCTTC	CASSHTQSNNEQFF
-	TRBJ1-1	14	TRBV20-1	few	TGCAGTGCATCCCGGGACAACGCGAACACTGAAGCTTTCTTT	CSASRDNANTEAFF
-	TRBJ1-5	13	TRBV12-3/TRBV12-4	-	TGTGCCAGCAGTTTGAGCGGCCCGCAACCCCAGCATTTT	CASSLSGPQPQHF
TRBD2	TRBJ2-3	14	TRBV6-5	many	TGTGCCAGCCAAATCCTAGCGGGCACAGATACGCAGTATTTT	CASQILAGTDTQYF
TRBD1	TRBJ2-5	16	TRBV9	-	TGTGCCAGCAGCGTAGGGGGACAGGTGTACCAAGAGACCCAGTACTTC	CASSVGGQVYQETQYF
-	TRBJ2-7	14	TRBV29-1	many	TGCAGCGTTGAACGCTGGGGCACCTCCTACGAGCAGTACTTC	CSVERWGTSYEQYF
-	TRBJ2-1	16	TRBV12-3/TRBV12-4	few	TGTGCCAGCAGCTCCCCTAGAACGGGAGCTGCCAATGAGCAGTTCTTC	CASSSPRTGAANEQFF
TRBD2	TRBJ2-7	16	TRBV20-1	-	TGCAGTGCTAGTGGGGGACTAGCGGGGGATACCTACGAGCAGTACTTC	CSASGGLAGDTYEQYF
-	TRBJ2-3	12	TRBV29-1	many	TGCAGCGTTCTCGGGGGCACAGATACGCAGTATTTT	CSVLGGTDTQYF
-	TRBJ2-2	14	TRBV6-2/TRBV6-3	many	TGTGCCAGCAGCGAGCTAGTCCCACCCGGGGAGCTGTTTTTT	CASSELVPPGELFF
-	TRBJ2-1	14	TRBV27	-	TGTGCCAGCAGTATACCGGGACTTCATAATGAGCAGTTCTTC	CASSIPGLHNEQFF
TRBD2	TRBJ2-1	16	TRBV6-2/TRBV6-3	once	TGTGCCAGCACTCCCAAGGGGACTAGCTCCTACAATGAGCAGTTCTTC	CASTPKGTSSYNEQFF
-	TRBJ1-2	14	TRBV7-3	many	TGTGCCAGCAGCCCCGAGGGAGTGAACTATGGCTACACCTTC	CASSPEGVNYGYTF
TRBD2	TRBJ2-5	17	TRBV20-1	-	TGCAGTGCTAGAGATCGTAATAGCGGGACACTAGGAGGGACCCAGTACTTC	CSARDRNSGTLGGTQYF
-	TRBJ2-7	12	TRBV20-1	-	TGCAGTGCTATAGGAGGGGAATACGAGCAGTACTTC	CSAIGGEYEQYF
TRBD1	TRBJ1-2	13	TRBV10-3	many	TGTGCCACCGTCCAGGGAGGGGGCGGCGGCTACACCTTC	CATVQGGGGGYTF
-	TRBJ1-1	14	TRBV4-3	once	TGCGCCAGCAGCCCCCATGGTGGAGGGAGTGAAGCTTTCTTT	CASSPHGGGSEAFF
-	TRBJ2-2	16	TRBV24-1	-	TGTGCCACCAGTGCAGGTAAAGGGTCAAACACCGGGGAGCTGTTTTTT	CATSAGKGSNTGELFF
-	TRBJ2-3	14	TRBV6-1	-	TGTGCCAGCGGGTCTTGGATGCGGGGAGATACGCAGTATTTT	CASGSWMRGDTQYF
-	TRBJ2-7	15	TRBV6-2/TRBV6-3	once	TGTGCCAGCAGACCCACAGGCTCCCATCAACACGAGCAGTACTTC	CASRPTGSHQHEQYF
-	TRBJ2-4	15	TRBV20-1	-	TGCAGTGCTAGAGACGGAGGAAGGGCCAAAAACATTCAGTACTTC	CSARDGGRAKNIQYF
TRBD2	TRBJ2-1	17	TRBV3-1	few	TGTGCCAGCAGCCAAGGTCTTCTAGCGGGAGACTACAATGAGCAGTTCTTC	CASSQGLLAGDYNEQFF
-	TRBJ2-7	13	TRBV11-2	few	TGTGCCAGCAGCCCGAACGTAGCTTCCGAGCAGTACTTC	CASSPNVASEQYF
TRBD2	TRBJ2-1	16	TRBV6-1	few	TGTGCCAGCAGTGTGGGGGCGGGAGGGACTTACAATGAGCAGTTCTTC	CASSVGAGGTYNEQFF
-	TRBJ1-2	14	TRBV27	few	TGTGCCAGCAGTTTACGGTCTCAGTCCTATGGCTACACCTTC	CASSLRSQSYGYTF
-	TRBJ2-1	13	TRBV20-1	few	TGCAGTGCTATGGAGTCACTTATCAATGAGCAGTTCTTC	CSAMESLINEQFF
TRBD2	TRBJ2-7	15	TRBV6-6	few	TGTGCCAGCAGCCTCGGACTAGCGAACACCTACGAGCAGTACTTC	CASSLGLANTYEQYF
-	TRBJ1-6	15	TRBV6-5	-	TGTGCCAGCAGTTTAGGACAAGCGGGTGATTCACCCCTCCACTTT	CASSLGQAGDSPLHF
-	TRBJ1-2	13	TRBV12-3/TRBV12-4	-	TGTGCCAGCAGTTTAGCGGACATGGGTGGCTACACCTTC	CASSLADMGGYTF
-	TRBJ2-1	15	TRBV7-2	-	TGTGCCAGCAGCTTAGCGGGGGTCCCGCGCAATGAGCAGTTCTTC	CASSLAGVPRNEQFF
TRBD2	TRBJ2-1	14	TRBV20-1	many	TGCAGTGCCTATAGCGGGAGTGGGTACAATGAGCAGTTCTTC	CSAYSGSGYNEQFF
-	TRBJ1-4	14	TRBV5-1	-	TGCGCCAGCAGGTACGACGGTGCCCGTGAAAAACTGTTTTTT	CASRYDGAREKLFF
-	TRBJ2-3	16	TRBV12-3/TRBV12-4	few	TGTGCCAGCAGTCCCTCCGGGATCTCGACGAGAGATACGCAGTATTTT	CASSPSGISTRDTQYF
TRBD1	TRBJ1-2	13	TRBV5-1	many	TGTGCCAGCAGCCCCGGACAGGACTATGGCTACACCTTC	CASSPGQDYGYTF
-	TRBJ1-5	12	TRBV5-6	few	TGTGCCAGCAGCTTGCACGGCCAGCCCCAGCATTTT	CASSLHGQPQHF
-	TRBJ2-5	15	TRBV7-2	few	TGTGCCAGCAGCTTAGGATCACTAGCCGGGGAGACCCAGTACTTC	CASSLGSLAGETQYF
-	TRBJ2-7	15	TRBV20-1	few	TGCAGTGCTGGCAAAACAGGATTGGTACTCTACGAGCAGTACTTC	CSAGKTGLVLYEQYF
-	TRBJ2-1	13	TRBV29-1	many	TGCAGCGTTCGTAGGGGCTTCTACAATGAGCAGTTCTTC	CSVRRGFYNEQFF
-	TRBJ2-3	15	TRBV4-3	-	TGCGCCAGCAGCCACGAGGTCGACTATTCAGATACGCAGTATTTT	CASSHEVDYSDTQYF
-	TRBJ2-7	14	TRBV7-9	few	TGTGCCAGCAGCCTACACGCGGCAGCTACTGAGCAGTACTTC	CASSLHAAATEQYF
-	TRBJ2-2	13	TRBV3-1	-	TGTGCCAGCAGAACTGGGACCGCCGGGGAGCTGTTTTTT	CASRTGTAGELFF
-	TRBJ2-2	15	TRBV9	many	TGTGCCAGCAGCTCTCGCCCGACAGGCACCGGGGAGCTGTTTTTT	CASSSRPTGTGELFF
TRBD1	TRBJ2-1	15	TRBV7-3	many	TGTGCCAGCAGCCGAGGGACAGGGTTGTACAATGAGCAGTTCTTC	CASSRGTGLYNEQFF
-	TRBJ1-5	13	TRBV3-1	-	TGTGCCAGCAGCCGGATGGTGAATCAGCCCCAGCATTTT	CASSRMVNQPQHF
-	TRBJ1-1	14	TRBV12-3/TRBV12-4	-	TGTGCCAGCAGTTTCAGGCAGATGAACACTGAAGCTTTCTTT	CASSFRQMNTEAFF
-	TRBJ1-1	16	TRBV7-9	few	TGTGCCAGCAGCTTAGTAGGCAGGGGCAGGGACCTTGAAGCTTTCTTT	CASSLVGRGRDLEAFF
-	TRBJ1-1	16	TRBV5-1	-	TGCGCCAGCAGCTTAAATGGACTTGATGCGAACACTGAAGCTTTCTTT	CASSLNGLDANTEAFF
-	TRBJ2-1	13	TRBV20-1	few	TGCAGTGCTAGAGTCGAGGGTTACAATGAGCAGTTCTTC	CSARVEGYNEQFF
TRBD2	TRBJ2-3	16	TRBV11-1	few	TGTGCCAGCAGCTGGGCTAGCGGGACTAGCACAGATACGCAGTATTTT	CASSWASGTSTDTQYF
-	TRBJ2-7	15	TRBV27	few	TGTGCCAGCAGTCCACCGGACACAGGTCGCAACGAGCAGTACTTC	CASSPPDTGRNEQYF
-	TRBJ2-7	15	TRBV6-6	-	TGTGCCAGCAGCCGCGGGGACCCCGCGGGTTACGAGCAGTACTTC	CASSRGDPAGYEQYF
-	TRBJ1-1	14	TRBV12-3/TRBV12-4	few	TGTGCCAGCAGTTTACCTGGACAGAACACTGAAGCTTTCTTT	CASSLPGQNTEAFF
TRBD2	TRBJ2-1	16	TRBV12-3/TRBV12-4	-	TGTGCCAGCAGTCACCGTATTAGCGGGAGATCAGGTGAGCAGTTCTTC	CASSHRISGRSGEQFF
-	TRBJ1-5	13	TRBV12-3/TRBV12-4	many	TGTGCCAGCAGTTTCGGCAGGGTTCAGCCCCAGCATTTT	CASSFGRVQPQHF
TRBD1	TRBJ1-1	16	TRBV6-5	many	TGTGCCAGCATTCGAGTACGGGACAGGGGAAGCACTGAAGCTTTCTTT	CASIRVRDRGSTEAFF
-	TRBJ2-5	14	TRBV5-1	-	TGCGCCAGCAGCTTGAAAACGTTGGAGGAGACCCAGTACTTC	CASSLKTLEETQYF
TRBD1	TRBJ1-6	16	TRBV13	many	TGTGCCAGCAGCTTAGGCGGCAGGGGGGATAATTCACCCCTCCACTTT	CASSLGGRGDNSPLHF